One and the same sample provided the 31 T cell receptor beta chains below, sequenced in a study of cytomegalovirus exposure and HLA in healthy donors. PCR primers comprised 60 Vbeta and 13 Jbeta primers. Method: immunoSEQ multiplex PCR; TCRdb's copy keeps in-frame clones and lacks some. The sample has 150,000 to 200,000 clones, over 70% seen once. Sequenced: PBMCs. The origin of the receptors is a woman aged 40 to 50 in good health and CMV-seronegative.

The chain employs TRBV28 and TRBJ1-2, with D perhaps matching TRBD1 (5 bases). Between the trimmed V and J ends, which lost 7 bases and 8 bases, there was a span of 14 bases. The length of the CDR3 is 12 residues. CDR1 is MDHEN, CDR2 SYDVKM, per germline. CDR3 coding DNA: TGTGCCAGCACCGACAGCTATCTCGGCTACACCTTC. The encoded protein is CASTDSYLGYTF.

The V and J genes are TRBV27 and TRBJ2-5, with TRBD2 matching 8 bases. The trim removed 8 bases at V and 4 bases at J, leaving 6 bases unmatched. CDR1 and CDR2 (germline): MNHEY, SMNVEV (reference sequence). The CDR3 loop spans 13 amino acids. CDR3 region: CASREGWGETQYF. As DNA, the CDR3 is TGTGCCAGCCGGGAGGGATGGGGAGAGACCCAGTACTTC.

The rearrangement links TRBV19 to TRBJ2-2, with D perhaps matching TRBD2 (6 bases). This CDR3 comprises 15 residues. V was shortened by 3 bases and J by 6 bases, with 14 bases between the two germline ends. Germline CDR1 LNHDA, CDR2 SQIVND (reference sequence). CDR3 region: CASSIGGIAAGELFF. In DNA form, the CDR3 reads TGTGCCAGTAGTATTGGGGGGATAGCCGCCGGGGAGCTGTTTTTT.

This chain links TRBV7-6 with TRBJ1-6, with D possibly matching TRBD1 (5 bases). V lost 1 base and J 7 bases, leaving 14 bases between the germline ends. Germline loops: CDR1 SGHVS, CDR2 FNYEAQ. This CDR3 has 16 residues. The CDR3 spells CASSLEDSRRNSPLHF. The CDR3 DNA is TGTGCCAGCAGCTTAGAAGACAGCCGTCGCAATTCACCCCTCCACTTT. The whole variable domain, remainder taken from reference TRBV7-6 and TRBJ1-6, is GAGVSQSPRYKVTKRGQDVALRCDPISGHVSLYWYRQALGQGPEFLTYFNYEAQQDKSGLPNDRFSAERPEGSISTLTIQRTEQRDSAMYRCASSLEDSRRNSPLHFGNGTRLTVT.

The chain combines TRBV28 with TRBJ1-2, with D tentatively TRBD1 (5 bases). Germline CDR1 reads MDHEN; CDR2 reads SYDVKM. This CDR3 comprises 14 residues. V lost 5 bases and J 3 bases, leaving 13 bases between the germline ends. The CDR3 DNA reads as TGTGCCAGCAGTGCCTTCCTGGGGCACTATGGCTACACCTTC. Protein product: CASSAFLGHYGYTF.

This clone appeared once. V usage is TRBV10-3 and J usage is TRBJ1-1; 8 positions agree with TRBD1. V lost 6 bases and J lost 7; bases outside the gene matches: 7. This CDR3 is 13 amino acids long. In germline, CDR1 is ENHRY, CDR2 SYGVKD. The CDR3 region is CAIRQGAEGEAFF. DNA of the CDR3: TGTGCCATCAGGCAGGGGGCGGAGGGTGAAGCTTTCTTT.

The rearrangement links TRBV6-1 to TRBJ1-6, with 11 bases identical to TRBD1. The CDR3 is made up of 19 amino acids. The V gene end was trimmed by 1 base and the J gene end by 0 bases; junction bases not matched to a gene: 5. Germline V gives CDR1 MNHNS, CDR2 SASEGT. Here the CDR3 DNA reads TGTGCCAGCAGTGAAGTCGGGACAGGGGGTAGCTCCTATAATTCACCCCTCCACTTT. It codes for CASSEVGTGGSSYNSPLHF.

The CDR3 here is CASSFSGGPYEQYF. Here the CDR3 DNA reads TGTGCCAGCAGCTTCAGCGGGGGGCCGTACGAGCAGTACTTC. V and J are TRBV7-9 and TRBJ2-7; 9 nucleotides align to TRBD2. This CDR3 region has 14 residues. Germline CDR1 SEHNR, CDR2 FQNEAQ (reference sequence). The V and J ends lost 3 bases and 4 bases, in that order; junction bases with no gene match: 4.

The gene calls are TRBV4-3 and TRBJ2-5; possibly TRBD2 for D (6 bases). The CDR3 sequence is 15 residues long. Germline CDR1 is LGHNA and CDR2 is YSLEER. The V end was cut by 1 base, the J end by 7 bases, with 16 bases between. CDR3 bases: TGCGCCAGCAGCCAAGGACTAACTAGCTTGGGGACCCAGTACTTC. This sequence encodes CASSQGLTSLGTQYF.

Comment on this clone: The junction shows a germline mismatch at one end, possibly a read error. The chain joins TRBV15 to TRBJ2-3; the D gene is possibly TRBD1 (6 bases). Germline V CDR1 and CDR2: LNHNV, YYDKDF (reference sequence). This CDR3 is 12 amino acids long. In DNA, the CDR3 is TGTGCCACCAGCAGAAACAGGGCCAGCGTGGATTTT. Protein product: CATSRNRASVDF.

As DNA, the CDR3 is TGTGCCACCAGCGCGGACAGGGAGGTAGATGACAGTCAGTACTTC. Protein: CATSADREVDDSQYF. The chain recombines TRBV15 with TRBJ2-4; 8 nucleotides line up with TRBD1. J lost 12 bases, V lost 5 bases, and 15 bases had no gene match. The germline V gene encodes CDR1 LNHNV and CDR2 YYDKDF (reference sequence). The CDR3 consists of 15 residues.

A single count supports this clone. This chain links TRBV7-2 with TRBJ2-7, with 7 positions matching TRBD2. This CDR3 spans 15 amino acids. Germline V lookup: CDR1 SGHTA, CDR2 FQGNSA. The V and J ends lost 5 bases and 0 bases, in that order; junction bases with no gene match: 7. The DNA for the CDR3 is TGTGCCAGCAGCCAGGTGGCTAGCGGCTCCTACGAGCAGTACTTC. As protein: CASSQVASGSYEQYF.

The CDR3 bases are TGTGCCAGCAGTTTTGATGGGGGACACCCAAACAATGAGCAGTTCTTC. Its protein is CASSFDGGHPNNEQFF. The genes are TRBV7-6 and TRBJ2-1, with D perhaps TRBD1 (6 bases). Germline CDR1 SGHVS, CDR2 FNYEAQ. The V end was cut by 6 bases, the J end by 5 bases, with 20 bases between. The CDR3 has 16 amino acids.

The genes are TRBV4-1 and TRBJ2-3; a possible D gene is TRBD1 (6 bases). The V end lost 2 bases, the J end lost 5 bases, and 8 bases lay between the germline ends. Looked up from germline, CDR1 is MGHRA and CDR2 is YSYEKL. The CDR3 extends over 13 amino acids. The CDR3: CASSQNRVDTQYF. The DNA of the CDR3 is TGCGCCAGCAGCCAAAACAGGGTAGATACGCAGTATTTT.

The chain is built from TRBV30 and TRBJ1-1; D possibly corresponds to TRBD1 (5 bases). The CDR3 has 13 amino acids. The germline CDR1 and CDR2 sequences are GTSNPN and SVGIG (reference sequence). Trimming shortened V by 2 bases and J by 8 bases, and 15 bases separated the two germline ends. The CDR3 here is CAWSPVAGREAFF. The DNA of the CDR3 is TGTGCCTGGAGTCCCGTTGCGGGACGGGAAGCTTTCTTT.

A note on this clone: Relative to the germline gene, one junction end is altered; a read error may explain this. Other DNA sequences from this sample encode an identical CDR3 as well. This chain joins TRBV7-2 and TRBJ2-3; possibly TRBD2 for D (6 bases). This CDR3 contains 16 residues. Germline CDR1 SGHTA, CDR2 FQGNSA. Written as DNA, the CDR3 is TGTGCCAGCAGCTATTTCGGGACTTCTAGCACAGATACGCAGTACTTT. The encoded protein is CASSYFGTSSTDTQYF. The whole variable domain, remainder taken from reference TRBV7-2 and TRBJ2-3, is GAGVSQSPSNKVTEKGKDVELRCDPISGHTALYWYRQSLGQGLEFLIYFQGNSAPDKSGLPSDRFSAERTGGSVSTLTIQRTQQEDSAVYLCASSYFGTSSTDTQYFGPGTRLTVL.

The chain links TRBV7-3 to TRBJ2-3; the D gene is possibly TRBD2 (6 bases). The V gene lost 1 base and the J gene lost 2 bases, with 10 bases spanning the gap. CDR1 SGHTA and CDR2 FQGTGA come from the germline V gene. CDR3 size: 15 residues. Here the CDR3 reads CASSLSGGSTDTQYF. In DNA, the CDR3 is TGTGCCAGCAGCTTAAGTGGGGGGTCCACAGATACGCAGTATTTT.

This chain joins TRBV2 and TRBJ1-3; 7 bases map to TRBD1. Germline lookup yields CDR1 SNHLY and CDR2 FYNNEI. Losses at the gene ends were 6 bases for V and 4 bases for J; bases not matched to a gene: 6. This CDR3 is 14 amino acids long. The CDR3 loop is CASRTGLGGNTIYF. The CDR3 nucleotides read TGTGCCAGCAGGACAGGGCTAGGAGGAAACACCATATATTTT.

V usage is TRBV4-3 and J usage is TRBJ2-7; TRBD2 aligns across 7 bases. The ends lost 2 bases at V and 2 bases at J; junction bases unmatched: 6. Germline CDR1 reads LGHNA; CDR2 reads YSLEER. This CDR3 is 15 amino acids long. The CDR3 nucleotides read TGCGCCAGCAGCCAACGTCCTAGCGGTCCCTACGAGCAGTACTTC. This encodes CASSQRPSGPYEQYF.

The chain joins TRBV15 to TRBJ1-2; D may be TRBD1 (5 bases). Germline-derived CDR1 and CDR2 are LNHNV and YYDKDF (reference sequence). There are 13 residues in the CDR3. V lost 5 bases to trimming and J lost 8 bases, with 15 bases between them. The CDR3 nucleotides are TGTGCCACCAGCGACGGCGGAGGGGAAGGCTACACCTTC. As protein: CATSDGGGEGYTF.

This chain's CDR3 is CASSLSRGGHNEQFF. The CDR3 DNA is TGTGCCAGCAGCCTATCTCGGGGAGGTCACAATGAGCAGTTCTTC. The chain is built from TRBV21-1 and TRBJ2-1; the table gives TRBD2 as D, unverified against the DNA. TRBV21-1 represents a pseudogene. There are 15 residues in the CDR3.

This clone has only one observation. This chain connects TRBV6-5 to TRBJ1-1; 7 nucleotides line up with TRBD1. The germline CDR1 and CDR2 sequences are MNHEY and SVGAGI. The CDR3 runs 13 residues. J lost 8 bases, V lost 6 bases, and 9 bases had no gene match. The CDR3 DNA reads TGTGCCAGCAGCCCAGACAGGGACCGAGAAGCTTTCTTT. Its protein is CASSPDRDREAFF.

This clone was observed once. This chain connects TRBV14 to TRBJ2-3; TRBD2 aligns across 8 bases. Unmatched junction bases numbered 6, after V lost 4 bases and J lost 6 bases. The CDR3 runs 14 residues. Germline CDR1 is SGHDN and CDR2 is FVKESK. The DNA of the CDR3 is TGTGCCAGCAGCCGTGCGGGGGGCCCCGATACGCAGTATTTT. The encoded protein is CASSRAGGPDTQYF.

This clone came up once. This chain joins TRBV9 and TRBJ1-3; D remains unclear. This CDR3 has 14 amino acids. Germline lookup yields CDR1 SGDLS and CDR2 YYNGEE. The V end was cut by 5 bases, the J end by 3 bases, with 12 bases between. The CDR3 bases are TGTGCCAGCAGTGCACTAGGTGGTGGAAACACCATATATTTT. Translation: CASSALGGGNTIYF.

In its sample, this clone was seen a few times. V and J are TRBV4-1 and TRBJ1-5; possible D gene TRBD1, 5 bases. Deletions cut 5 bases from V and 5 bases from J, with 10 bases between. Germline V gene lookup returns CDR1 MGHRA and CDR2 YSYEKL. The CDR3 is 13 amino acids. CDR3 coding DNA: TGCGCCAGCAGCACGGGACTCCATCAGCCCCAGCATTTT. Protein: CASSTGLHQPQHF.

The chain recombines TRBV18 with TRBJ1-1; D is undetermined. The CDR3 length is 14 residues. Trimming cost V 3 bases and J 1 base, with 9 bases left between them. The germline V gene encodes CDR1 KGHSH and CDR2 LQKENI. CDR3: CASSPAIRNTEAFF. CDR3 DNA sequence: TGTGCCAGCTCACCCGCAATCAGGAACACTGAAGCTTTCTTT.

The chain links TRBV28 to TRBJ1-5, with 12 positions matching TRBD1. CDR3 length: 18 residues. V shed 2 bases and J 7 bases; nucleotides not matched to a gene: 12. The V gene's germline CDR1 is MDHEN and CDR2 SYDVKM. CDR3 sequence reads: CASSLPGTGGRTRQPQHF. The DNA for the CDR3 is TGTGCCAGCAGTTTACCCGGGACAGGGGGCCGTACGCGGCAGCCCCAGCATTTT.

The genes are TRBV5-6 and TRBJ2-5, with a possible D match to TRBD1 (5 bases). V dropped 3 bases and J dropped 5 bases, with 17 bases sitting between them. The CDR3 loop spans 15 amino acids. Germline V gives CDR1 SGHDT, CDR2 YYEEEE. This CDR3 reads CASSSPTGPTETQYF. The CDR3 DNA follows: TGTGCCAGCAGCTCGCCTACAGGTCCTACGGAGACCCAGTACTTC.

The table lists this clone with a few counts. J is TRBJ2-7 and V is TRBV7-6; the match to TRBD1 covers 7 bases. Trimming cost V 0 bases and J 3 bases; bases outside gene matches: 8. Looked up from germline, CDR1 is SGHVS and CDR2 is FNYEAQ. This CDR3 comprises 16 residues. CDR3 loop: CASSLAPRGSNYEQYF. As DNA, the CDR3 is TGTGCCAGCAGCTTAGCCCCCAGGGGGTCCAACTACGAGCAGTACTTC.

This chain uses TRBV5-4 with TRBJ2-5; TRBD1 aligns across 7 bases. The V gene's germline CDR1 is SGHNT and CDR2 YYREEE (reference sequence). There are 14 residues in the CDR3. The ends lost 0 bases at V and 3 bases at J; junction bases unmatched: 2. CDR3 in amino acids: CASSLDGTEETQYF. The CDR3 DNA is TGTGCCAGCAGCTTGGATGGGACAGAAGAGACCCAGTACTTC.

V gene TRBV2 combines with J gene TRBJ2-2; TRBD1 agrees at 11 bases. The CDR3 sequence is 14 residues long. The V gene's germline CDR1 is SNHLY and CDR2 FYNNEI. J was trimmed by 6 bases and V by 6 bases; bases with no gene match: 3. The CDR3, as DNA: TGTGCCAGCAGGGGGGGACAGGGGGCCGGGGAGCTGTTTTTT. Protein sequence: CASRGGQGAGELFF.